These 3 T cell receptor beta chains were sequenced from one sample in a study of blood T cell repertoires in COVID-19. Clones were read by immunoSEQ multiplex PCR, and TCRdb kept only the in-frame ones, dropping some. The profile shows under 95,000 clones, about 89% of them singletons. The source material was peripheral blood. These receptors originate from a woman between 50 and 59 years old in a cohort sampled during active COVID-19.

The count of this clone is one. The J gene is TRBJ1-5, the V gene TRBV5-1, with a possible D match to TRBD1 (6 bases). V lost 0 bases and J lost 5, with 9 bases in between. The CDR3 loop spans 14 amino acids. Per the germline V gene, CDR1 is SGHRS and CDR2 is YFSETQ. The CDR3 DNA follows: TGCGCCAGCAGCTTGGAGGGGGTCGATCAGCCCCAGCATTTT. It codes for CASSLEGVDQPQHF.

The chain is built from TRBV30 and TRBJ1-1; D is possibly TRBD1 (5 bases). V was trimmed by 4 bases and J by 11 bases, leaving 20 bases between them. Germline values: CDR1 GTSNPN, CDR2 SVGIG (reference sequence). The CDR3 sequence is 13 residues long. Here the CDR3 reads CAWTPQLGAGAFF. In nucleotides, the CDR3 is TGTGCCTGGACCCCACAATTAGGGGCTGGTGCTTTCTTT.

The chain is built from TRBV2 and TRBJ1-6; D is unclear. V was pared by 8 bases and J by 12 bases, with 17 bases between. Germline CDR1 is SNHLY and CDR2 is FYNNEI. The CDR3 spans 13 residues. This chain's CDR3 is CASGYVRDGPLHF. The CDR3 bases are TGTGCCAGCGGCTATGTCCGGGATGGACCCCTCCACTTT.